A single sample gave rise to the 9 T cell receptor beta chains below, sequenced in a study of CD8 T cells in ankylosing spondylitis (dated by TCRdb to about 2017). Findings and caveats that apply to the study as a whole: A TCR beta motif made up of several highly homologous amino acid variants appeared to be characteristic of blood from ankylosing spondylitis patients.

Antigen specificity for these receptors is unknown. The library was built by means of 5' RACE. Sequencing instrument: Illumina HiSeq 2500. The raw public reads went through TCRdb reprocessing: fastp at Q25, MiXCR clone calling, in-frame beta chains kept. Duplicate CDR3 protein sequences are folded into a single record with the most common DNA and genes. In this sample the table shows about 460,000 distinct CDR3 sequences, 5.3% of which occur a single time. The leading ten clones occupy around 3.5% of the sample. Sequenced sample: blood, either unsorted or a sorted T cell fraction (not recorded which). These receptors were taken from a male donor with ankylosing spondylitis.

The chain links TRBV24-1 to TRBJ1-1; D is unclear. The CDR3 spans 13 residues. With 5 bases removed from V and 8 bases from J, the gap between germline ends came to 14 bases. CDR1 and CDR2 from the germline V gene are KGHDR and SFDVKD. DNA of the CDR3: TGTGCCACCAGTGGCCCTTACAAGAGGGAAGCTTTCTTT. It codes for CATSGPYKREAFF.

This clonotype came up many times. The chain combines TRBV10-3 with TRBJ1-1; TRBD1 aligns across 7 bases. Germline values: CDR1 ENHRY, CDR2 SYGVKD. V trimming: 4 bases; J trimming: 4 bases; junction bases outside the gene matches: 6. CDR3 size: 14 residues. In nucleotides, the CDR3 is TGTGCCATCAGTGTTGACAGGGAGGTCACTGAAGCTTTCTTT. Translation gives CAISVDREVTEAFF.

Many counts were recorded for this clonotype. This chain uses TRBV12-3 or TRBV12-4 with TRBJ1-5; tentative D call: TRBD1 (5 bases). This CDR3 has 11 amino acids. Trimming stripped 4 bases from V and 11 bases from J, with 9 bases between. The CDR3 region has the DNA TGTGCCAGCAGTTCAGGGTGGGCCCAGCATTTT. Translated: CASSSGWAQHF.

This clonotype was found a few times. This chain links TRBV27 with TRBJ1-6, with 10 bases identical to TRBD1. This CDR3 has 15 residues. CDR1 is MNHEY, CDR2 SMNVEV, per germline (reference sequence). Unmatched junction bases numbered 10, after V lost 7 bases and J lost 10 bases. The CDR3 loop reads CASTYGTGVGSPLHF. The CDR3, as DNA: TGTGCCAGCACCTACGGGACAGGGGTTGGATCACCCCTCCACTTT.

The sample holds many counts of this clonotype. The J gene is TRBJ2-7, the V gene TRBV28, with D tentatively TRBD2 (5 bases). Trimming removed 7 bases from V and 3 bases from J, with 7 bases in between. This CDR3 comprises 11 residues. The V gene's germline CDR1 is MDHEN and CDR2 SYDVKM. CDR3 DNA: TGTGCCAGCATCCGGGGCTACGAGCAGTACTTC. Its translation is CASIRGYEQYF.

This clonotype was picked up many times. This chain connects TRBV20-1 to TRBJ2-7, with D unresolved. CDR1 is DFQATT and CDR2 is SNEGSKA in the germline V gene (reference sequence). The CDR3 consists of 15 residues. Trimming took 5 bases from V and 1 from J, leaving 18 bases between them. CDR3 nucleotides: TGCAGTGCTCCCCGACGGCTCTTACCTTCCTACGAGCAGTACTTC. Translation: CSAPRRLLPSYEQYF.

The chain carries TRBV12-3 or TRBV12-4 and TRBJ2-3; TRBD2 aligns across 13 bases. The CDR3 loop spans 17 amino acids. The ends lost 1 base at V and 3 bases at J; junction bases unmatched: 4. CDR3 DNA sequence: TGTGCCAGCAGTTTAGAGCTACTAGCGGGGGGGACAGATACGCAGTATTTT. Its protein product is CASSLELLAGGTDTQYF.

The chain couples TRBV20-1 to TRBJ2-3; 9 nucleotides match TRBD2. Germline CDR1 is DFQATT and CDR2 is SNEGSKA (reference sequence). CDR3 length equals 13 residues. J lost 9 bases, V lost 1 base, and 5 bases had no gene match. Here the CDR3 DNA reads TGCAGTGCTAGAGCGGCGGGGGGGGGAACGCAGTATTTT. The encoded protein is CSARAAGGGTQYF.

Many counts were recorded for this clonotype. The J gene is TRBJ1-5, the V gene TRBV20-1, with a possible D match to TRBD1 (5 bases). From germline, CDR1 is DFQATT and CDR2 SNEGSKA (reference sequence). Trimming removed 4 bases from V and 2 bases from J, with 12 bases in between. This CDR3 spans 14 amino acids. The DNA for the CDR3 is TGCAGTGCTACCCCGTGGGGGGGCAATCAGCCCCAGCATTTT. Its translation: CSATPWGGNQPQHF.